This T cell receptor (beta chain) was identified during a study of CD8 T cells in Susac syndrome. The CDR3 loop spans 15 amino acids. The J segment lost 10 bases and the V segment lost 3 bases, leaving 7 bases of the junction unmatched. Germline V gene lookup returns CDR1 LGHNA and CDR2 YSLEER. Random hexamers primed reverse transcription of about 0.45 to 1 ug RNA. TCRdb redid the calling of the immunoSEQ multiplex PCR reads with MiXCR, one entry per CDR3 protein. The table has 150,000 to 200,000 distinct CDR3 sequences, around 94% seen once; the top ten hold about 0.13%. The TCR comes from a human donor in good health. Sample: CD4+ T cells from PBMCs. This chain joins TRBV4-3 and TRBJ2-1, with 12 nucleotides matching TRBD2. The CDR3 reads CASSQPSGGGDEQFF. The CDR3 DNA reads TGCGCCAGCAGCCAGCCTAGCGGGGGGGGCGACGAGCAGTTCTTC.